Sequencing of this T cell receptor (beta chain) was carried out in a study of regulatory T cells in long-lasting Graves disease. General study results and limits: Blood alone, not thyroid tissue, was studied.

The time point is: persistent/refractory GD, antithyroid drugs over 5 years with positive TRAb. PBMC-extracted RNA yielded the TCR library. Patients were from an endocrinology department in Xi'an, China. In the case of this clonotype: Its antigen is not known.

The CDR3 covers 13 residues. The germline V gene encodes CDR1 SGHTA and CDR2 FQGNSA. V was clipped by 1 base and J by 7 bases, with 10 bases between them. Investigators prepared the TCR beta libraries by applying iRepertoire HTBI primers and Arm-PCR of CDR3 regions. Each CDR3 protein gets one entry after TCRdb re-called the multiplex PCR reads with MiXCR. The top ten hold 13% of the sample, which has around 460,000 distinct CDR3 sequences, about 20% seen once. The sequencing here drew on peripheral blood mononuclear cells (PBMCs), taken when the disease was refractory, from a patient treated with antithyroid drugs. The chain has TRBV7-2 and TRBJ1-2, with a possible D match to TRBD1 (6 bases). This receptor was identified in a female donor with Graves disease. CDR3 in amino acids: CASSLDRASGYTF. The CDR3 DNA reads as TGTGCCAGCAGCTTAGACAGGGCAAGTGGCTACACCTTC.